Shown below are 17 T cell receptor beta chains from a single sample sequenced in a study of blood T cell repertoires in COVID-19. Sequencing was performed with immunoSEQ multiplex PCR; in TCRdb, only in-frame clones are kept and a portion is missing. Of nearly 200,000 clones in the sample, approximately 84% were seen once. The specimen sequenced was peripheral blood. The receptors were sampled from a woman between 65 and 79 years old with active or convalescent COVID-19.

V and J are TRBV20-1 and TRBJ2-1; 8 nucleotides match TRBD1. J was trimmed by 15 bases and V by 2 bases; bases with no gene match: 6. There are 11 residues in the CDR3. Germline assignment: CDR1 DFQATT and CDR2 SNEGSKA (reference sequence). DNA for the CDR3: TGCAGTGCTAGACCGCAGGGGGCTTGGTTCTTC. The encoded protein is CSARPQGAWFF.

The CDR3 sequence is CASSLTPGPGGEQYF. Written as DNA, the CDR3 is TGTGCCAGCAGCTTAACCCCGGGACCCGGGGGTGAGCAGTACTTC. The chain joins TRBV7-9 to TRBJ2-7, with D perhaps TRBD2 (6 bases). V gave up 2 bases and J gave up 7 bases, with 18 bases separating them. Looked up from germline, CDR1 is SEHNR and CDR2 is FQNEAQ (reference sequence). CDR3 size: 15 residues.

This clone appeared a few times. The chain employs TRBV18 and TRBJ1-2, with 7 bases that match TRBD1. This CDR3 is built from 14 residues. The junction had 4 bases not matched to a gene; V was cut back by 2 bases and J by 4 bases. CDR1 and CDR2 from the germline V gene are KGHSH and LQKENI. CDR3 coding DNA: TGTGCCAGCTCACCAGTAGGGACAGTCTATGGCTACACCTTC. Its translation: CASSPVGTVYGYTF.

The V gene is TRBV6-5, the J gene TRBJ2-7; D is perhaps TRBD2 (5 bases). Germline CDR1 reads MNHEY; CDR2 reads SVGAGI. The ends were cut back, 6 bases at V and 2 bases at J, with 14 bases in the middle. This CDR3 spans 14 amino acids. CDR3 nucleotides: TGTGCCAGCAGGAGGACTTACCAAACCTACGAGCAGTACTTC. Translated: CASRRTYQTYEQYF.

DNA of the CDR3: TGTGCCAGCAGGCCCGACAGAGAAAATCAGCCCCAGCATTTT. The encoded protein is CASRPDRENQPQHF. This rearrangement joins TRBV2 to TRBJ1-5, with a tentative D call TRBD1 (5 bases). With 6 bases removed from V and 4 bases from J, the gap between germline ends came to 13 bases. The CDR3 covers 14 residues. From germline, CDR1 is SNHLY and CDR2 FYNNEI.

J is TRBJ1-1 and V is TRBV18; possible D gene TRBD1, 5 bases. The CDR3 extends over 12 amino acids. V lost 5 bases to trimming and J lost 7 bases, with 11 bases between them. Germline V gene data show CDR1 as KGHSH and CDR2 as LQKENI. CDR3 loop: CASSSSTDEAFF. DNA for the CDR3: TGTGCCAGCTCATCCTCGACAGATGAAGCTTTCTTT.

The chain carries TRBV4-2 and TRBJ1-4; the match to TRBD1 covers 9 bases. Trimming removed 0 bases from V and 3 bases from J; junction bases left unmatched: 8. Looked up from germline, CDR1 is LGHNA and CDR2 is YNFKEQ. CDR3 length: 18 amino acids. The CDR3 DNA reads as TGTGCCAGCAGCCAAGACCTGACAGGGGGGGGGTCTAATGAAAAACTGTTTTTT. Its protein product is CASSQDLTGGGSNEKLFF.

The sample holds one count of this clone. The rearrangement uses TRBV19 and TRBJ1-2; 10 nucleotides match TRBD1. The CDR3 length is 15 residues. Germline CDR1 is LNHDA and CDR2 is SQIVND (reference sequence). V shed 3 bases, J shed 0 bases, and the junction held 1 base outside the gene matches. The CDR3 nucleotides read TGTGCCAGTAGTATGGGGACAGGGGCTAACTATGGCTACACCTTC. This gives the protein CASSMGTGANYGYTF.

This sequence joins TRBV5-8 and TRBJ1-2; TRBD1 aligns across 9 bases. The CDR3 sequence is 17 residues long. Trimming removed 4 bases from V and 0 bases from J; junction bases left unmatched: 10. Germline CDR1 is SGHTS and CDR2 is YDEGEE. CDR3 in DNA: TGTGCCAGCAGCGCCGGGACAGGGCTACAAGCTAACTATGGCTACACCTTC. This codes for CASSAGTGLQANYGYTF.

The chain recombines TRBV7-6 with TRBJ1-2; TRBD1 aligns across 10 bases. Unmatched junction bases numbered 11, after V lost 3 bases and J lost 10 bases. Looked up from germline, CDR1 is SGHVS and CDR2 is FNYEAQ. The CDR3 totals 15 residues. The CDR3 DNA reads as TGTGCCAGCAGCTTGGGGCCGGGACAGGGGACCGTCTACACCTTC. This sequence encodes CASSLGPGQGTVYTF.

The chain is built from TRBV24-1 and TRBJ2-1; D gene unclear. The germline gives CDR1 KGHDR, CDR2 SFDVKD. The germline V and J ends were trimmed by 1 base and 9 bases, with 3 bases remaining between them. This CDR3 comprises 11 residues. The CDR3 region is CATSDFSEQFF. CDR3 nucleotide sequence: TGTGCCACCAGTGATTTCAGTGAGCAGTTCTTC.

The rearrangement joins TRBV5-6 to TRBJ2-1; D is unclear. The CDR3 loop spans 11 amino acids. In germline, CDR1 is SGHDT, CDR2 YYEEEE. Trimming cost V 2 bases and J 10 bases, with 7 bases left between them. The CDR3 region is CASSLTREQFF. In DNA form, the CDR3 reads TGTGCCAGCAGCTTAACGCGGGAGCAGTTCTTC.

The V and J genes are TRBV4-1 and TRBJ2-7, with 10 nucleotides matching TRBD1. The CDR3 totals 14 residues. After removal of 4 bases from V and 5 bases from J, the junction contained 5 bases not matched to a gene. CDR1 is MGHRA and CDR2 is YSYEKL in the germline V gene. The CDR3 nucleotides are TGCGCCAGCAGCCTCGACAGGGGGCGGGACGAGCAGTACTTC. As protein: CASSLDRGRDEQYF.

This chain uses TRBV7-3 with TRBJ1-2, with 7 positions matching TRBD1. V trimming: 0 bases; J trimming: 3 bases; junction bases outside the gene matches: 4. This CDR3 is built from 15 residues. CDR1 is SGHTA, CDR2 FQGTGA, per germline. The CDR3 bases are TGTGCCAGCAGCTTAACGGGGACAGACCACTATGGCTACACCTTC. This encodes CASSLTGTDHYGYTF.

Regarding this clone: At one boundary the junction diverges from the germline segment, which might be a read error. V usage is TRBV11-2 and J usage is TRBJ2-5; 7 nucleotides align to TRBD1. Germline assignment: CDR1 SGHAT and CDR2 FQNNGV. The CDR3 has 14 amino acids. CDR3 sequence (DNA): TGTGCCAGCAGTTTAGGGACAGCCAAAGAGACCCAGTACTTC. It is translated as CASSLGTAKETQYF. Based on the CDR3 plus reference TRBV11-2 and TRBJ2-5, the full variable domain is EAGVAQSPRYKIIEKRQSVAFWCNPISGHATLYWYQQILGQGPKLLIQFQNNGVVDDSQLPKDRFSAERLKGVDSTLKIQPAKLEDSAVYLCASSLGTAKETQYFGPGTRLLVL.

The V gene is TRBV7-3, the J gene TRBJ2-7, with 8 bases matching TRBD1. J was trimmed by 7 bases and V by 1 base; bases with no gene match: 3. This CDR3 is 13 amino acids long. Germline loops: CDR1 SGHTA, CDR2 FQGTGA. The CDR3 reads CASSLKTGGEQYF. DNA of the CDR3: TGTGCCAGCAGCTTAAAAACAGGGGGAGAGCAGTACTTC. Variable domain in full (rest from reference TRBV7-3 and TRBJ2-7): GAGVSQTPSNKVTEKGKYVELRCDPISGHTALYWYRQSLGQGPEFLIYFQGTGAADDSGLPNDRFFAVRPEGSVSTLKIQRTERGDSAVYLCASSLKTGGEQYFGPGTRLTVT.

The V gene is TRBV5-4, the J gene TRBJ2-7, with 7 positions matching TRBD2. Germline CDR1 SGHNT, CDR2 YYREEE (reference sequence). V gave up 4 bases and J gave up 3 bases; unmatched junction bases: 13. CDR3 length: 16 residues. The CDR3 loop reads CASSNGGGRAFYEQYF. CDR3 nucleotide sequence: TGTGCCAGCAGCAACGGTGGGGGGAGGGCCTTCTACGAGCAGTACTTC. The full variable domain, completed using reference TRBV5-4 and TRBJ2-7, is ETGVTQSPTHLIKTRGQQVTLRCSSQSGHNTVSWYQQALGQGPQFIFQYYREEENGRGNFPPRFSGLQFPNYSSELNVNALELDDSALYLCASSNGGGRAFYEQYFGPGTRLTVT.